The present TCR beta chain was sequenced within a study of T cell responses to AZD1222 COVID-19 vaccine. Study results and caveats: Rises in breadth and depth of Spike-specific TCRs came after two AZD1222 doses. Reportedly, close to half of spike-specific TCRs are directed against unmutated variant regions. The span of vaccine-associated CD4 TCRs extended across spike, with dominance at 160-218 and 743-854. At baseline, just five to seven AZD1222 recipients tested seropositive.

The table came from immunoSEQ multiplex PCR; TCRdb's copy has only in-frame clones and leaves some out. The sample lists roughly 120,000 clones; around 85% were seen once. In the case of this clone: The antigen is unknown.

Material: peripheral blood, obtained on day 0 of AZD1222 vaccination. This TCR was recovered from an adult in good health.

The chain's CDR3 is CASSQEEDPGENEQFF. The CDR3 region has the DNA TGCGCCAGCAGCCAAGAAGAGGACCCGGGTGAGAATGAGCAGTTCTTC. The V gene is TRBV4-1, the J gene TRBJ2-1; D unresolved. V shed 0 bases and J shed 7 bases, with 16 bases lying between them. The CDR3 length is 16 residues. Germline lookup yields CDR1 MGHRA and CDR2 YSYEKL.